Given below is one T cell receptor (beta chain) in context. This receptor's antigen is unknown. Per-base qualities were not stored, and no clone one base away is much larger. This record belongs to a study of control samples from healthy donors and cancer patients (dated by TCRdb to the early 2020s). Libraries were prepared through the immunoSEQ multiplex PCR assay. TCRdb carries this immuneACCESS record with in-frame sequences only. Its versions omit some clonotypes, under half of them owing to an unresolved V gene in the studies checked, with the rest unexplained. The table for this sample lists about 120,000 clones; around nine tenths of them were counted only once. Approximately 6% of the sample belongs to the ten largest clones. V is reduced by 0 bases and J by 0 bases, leaving a spacing of 9 bases between them. The CDR3 spans 15 residues, from the cysteine through the phenylalanine. CDR3 DNA is the only sequence kept; it has 45 bases, read in frame from the first base. The germline V gene (reference sequence) sets CDR1 to GTSNPN and CDR2 to SVGIG.

The rearranged segments are TRBV30 and TRBJ1-3; the D gene is perhaps TRBD1, on 5 matching bases. Sequenced material: blood. The clonotype comes from a man between 18 and 29 years old in good health. This receptor has the CDR3 CAWSVGRDSGNTIYF. The nucleotide sequence is given as TGTGCCTGGAGTGTCGGCAGGGACTCTGGAAACACCATATATTTT.